This TCR beta chain was sequenced for a study of cytomegalovirus exposure and HLA in healthy donors. The assay was immunoSEQ multiplex PCR, and TCRdb's table has in-frame clones only and misses some. The table lists 110,000 or so clones, approximately 94% of them singletons, with under 0.75% in the top ten. The CDR3 sequence is 14 residues long. Germline V lookup: CDR1 SEHNR, CDR2 FQNEAQ (reference sequence). V was pared by 2 bases and J by 0 bases, with 5 bases between. The sample was PBMCs. The rearrangement joins TRBV7-9 to TRBJ1-3; the D is unclear. The receptor comes from a woman aged 18-35 years in good health and CMV-seronegative. In DNA form, the CDR3 reads TGTGCCAGCAGCTTATCAGTCTCTGGAAACACCATATATTTT. Translation gives CASSLSVSGNTIYF.